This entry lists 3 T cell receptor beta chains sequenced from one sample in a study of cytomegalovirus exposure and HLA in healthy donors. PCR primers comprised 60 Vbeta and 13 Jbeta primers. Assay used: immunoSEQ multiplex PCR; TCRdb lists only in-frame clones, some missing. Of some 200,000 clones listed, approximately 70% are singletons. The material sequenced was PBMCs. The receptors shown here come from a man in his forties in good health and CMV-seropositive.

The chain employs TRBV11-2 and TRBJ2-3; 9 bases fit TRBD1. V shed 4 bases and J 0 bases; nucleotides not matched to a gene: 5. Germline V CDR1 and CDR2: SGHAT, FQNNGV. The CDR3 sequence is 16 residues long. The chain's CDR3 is CASSSRTGASTDTQYF. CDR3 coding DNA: TGTGCCAGCAGCTCGAGGACAGGGGCTAGCACAGATACGCAGTATTTT.

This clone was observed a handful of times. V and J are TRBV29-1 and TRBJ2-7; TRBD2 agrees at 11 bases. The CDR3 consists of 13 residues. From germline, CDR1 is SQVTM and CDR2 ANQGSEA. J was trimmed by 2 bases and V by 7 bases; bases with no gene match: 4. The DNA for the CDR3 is TGCAGCGCTTCACTAGCGGGGGCCTACGAGCAGTACTTC. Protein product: CSASLAGAYEQYF.

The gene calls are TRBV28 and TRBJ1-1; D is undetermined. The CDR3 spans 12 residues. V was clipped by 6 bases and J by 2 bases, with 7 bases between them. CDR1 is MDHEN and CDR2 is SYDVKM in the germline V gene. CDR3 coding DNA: TGTGCCAGCAGACCACTCAACACTGAAGCTTTCTTT. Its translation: CASRPLNTEAFF.